Below are 22 T cell receptor beta chains sequenced from a single sample in a study of graft-versus-host responses after intestinal transplantation. These receptors have no identified antigens. Method: immunoSEQ multiplex PCR; TCRdb's copy keeps in-frame clones and lacks some. The sample includes some 110,000 clones, approximately 90% seen only once; the top ten take roughly 0.2%. The sequences come from unstimulated CD4+ T cells sorted from spleen or lymph node cells, collected before intestinal transplant. These receptors originate from a human donor who received an intestinal transplant.

CDR3 residues: CASSSRVGTEAFF. CDR3 in DNA: TGTGCCAGCAGTTCCAGGGTTGGCACTGAAGCTTTCTTT. The rearrangement links TRBV11-2 to TRBJ1-1; possible D gene TRBD1, 5 bases. V lost 6 bases to trimming and J lost 4 bases, with 12 bases between them. This CDR3 has 13 residues. CDR1 and CDR2 (germline): SGHAT, FQNNGV.

The chain has TRBV21-1 and TRBJ2-3; TRBD1 is the table's D call and was not checked against the DNA. TRBV21-1 is recorded as a pseudogene. The CDR3 has 13 amino acids. The CDR3 DNA reads as TGTGCCAGCAGAGGGGGTGACACAGATACGCAGTATTTT. This translates into CASRGGDTDTQYF.

The CDR3 nucleotides read TGCGCCAGCAGCTTCGGACGGACCGAGGGAACCCTCCACTTT. Protein product: CASSFGRTEGTLHF. This chain uses TRBV5-1 with TRBJ1-6, with D unclear. Trimming pared 2 bases from V and 14 bases from J, leaving 17 bases between. In germline, CDR1 is SGHRS, CDR2 YFSETQ. The CDR3 length is 14 residues.

The genes are TRBV7-9 and TRBJ1-1; tentatively, D is TRBD1 (5 bases). Germline CDR1 SEHNR, CDR2 FQNEAQ (reference sequence). This CDR3 is 13 amino acids long. The V end lost 5 bases, the J end lost 1 base, and 8 bases lay between the germline ends. This CDR3 is CASSHRGNTEAFF. The CDR3 DNA sequence: TGTGCCAGCAGCCATAGGGGGAACACTGAAGCTTTCTTT.

The genes are TRBV7-8 and TRBJ2-7, with a tentative D call TRBD2 (6 bases). Trimming pared 0 bases from V and 5 bases from J, leaving 8 bases between. Germline V CDR1 and CDR2: SGHVS, FQNEAQ. The CDR3 spans 13 residues. CDR3 amino acids: CASSLATRHEQYF. The CDR3 DNA follows: TGTGCCAGCAGCTTAGCGACTAGACACGAGCAGTACTTC.

The chain has TRBV5-1 and TRBJ2-1; 9 nucleotides agree with TRBD1. J lost 2 bases, V lost 5 bases, and 5 bases had no gene match. This CDR3 is 15 amino acids long. The germline gives CDR1 SGHRS, CDR2 YFSETQ. This CDR3 is CASRSGQGTYNEQFF. The CDR3 nucleotides read TGCGCCAGCAGATCAGGACAGGGGACCTACAATGAGCAGTTCTTC.

The chain carries TRBV5-1 and TRBJ2-3, with 7 bases aligning to TRBD2. V dropped 0 bases and J dropped 1; count of bases not matched to a gene: 2. The length of the CDR3 is 15 residues. The germline gives CDR1 SGHRS, CDR2 YFSETQ. The CDR3 DNA reads TGCGCCAGCAGCTTGGAAGCGGGACGCACAGATACGCAGTATTTT. It is translated as CASSLEAGRTDTQYF.

This clone was counted only a few times. This chain connects TRBV5-1 to TRBJ1-1; D perhaps matches TRBD1 (6 bases). The CDR3 runs to 12 residues. The V end was cut by 4 bases, the J end by 7 bases, with 11 bases between. Germline CDR1 SGHRS, CDR2 YFSETQ. CDR3 nucleotide sequence: TGCGCCAGCAGCCCCAGGGGTGATGAAGCTTTCTTT. It encodes CASSPRGDEAFF.

J is TRBJ2-7 and V is TRBV30; weak D call: TRBD2 (6 bases). Germline CDR1 and CDR2: GTSNPN and SVGIG (reference sequence). Trimming took off 5 bases at V and 3 bases at J, with 14 bases between the two ends. The CDR3 is 13 amino acids. CDR3 loop: CAWAPGEYYEQYF. Written as DNA, the CDR3 is TGTGCCTGGGCCCCGGGAGAGTACTACGAGCAGTACTTC. Filled out from reference TRBV30 and TRBJ2-7, the complete variable domain reads SQTIHQWPATLVQPVGSPLSLECTVEGTSNPNLYWYRQAAGRGLQLLFYSVGIGQISSEVPQNLSASRPQDRQFILSSKKLLLSDSGFYLCAWAPGEYYEQYFGPGTRLTVT.

The chain links TRBV7-8 to TRBJ2-7; no definite D call. CDR3 size: 13 residues. V lost 5 bases to trimming and J lost 3 bases, with 11 bases between them. Germline CDR1 is SGHVS and CDR2 is FQNEAQ. The CDR3 sequence is CASSTLTRYEQYF. CDR3 DNA: TGTGCCAGCAGCACCCTAACTCGCTACGAGCAGTACTTC.

The chain has TRBV10-3 and TRBJ2-3, with D perhaps matching TRBD2 (5 bases). CDR3 size: 14 residues. The germline gives CDR1 ENHRY, CDR2 SYGVKD. Trimming stripped 6 bases from V and 7 bases from J, with 17 bases between. Here the CDR3 reads CAIRETGSTHTQYF. As DNA, the CDR3 is TGTGCCATCAGGGAAACGGGGTCCACTCATACGCAGTATTTT.

J is TRBJ1-1 and V is TRBV7-5. TRBV7-5 is marked as a pseudogene. The CDR3 has 17 amino acids. CDR3 sequence reads: CVRSLALREGMNTEAFF. In nucleotides, the CDR3 is TGTGTCAGAAGCTTAGCGCTAAGGGAGGGGATGAACACTGAAGCTTTCTTT.

V gene TRBV29-1 combines with J gene TRBJ2-2; D may be TRBD2 (5 bases). This CDR3 region has 12 residues. Trimming shortened V by 4 bases and J by 4 bases, and 7 bases separated the two germline ends. Germline values: CDR1 SQVTM, CDR2 ANQGSEA. DNA of the CDR3: TGCAGCGTTGGCCGGGGCACCGGGGAGCTGTTTTTT. Translation gives CSVGRGTGELFF.

V and J are TRBV15 and TRBJ1-4; no clear D. The CDR3 spans 14 residues. Trimming took off 0 bases at V and 6 bases at J, with 8 bases between the two ends. The germline CDR1 and CDR2 sequences are LNHNV and YYDKDF (reference sequence). The CDR3 here is CATSREGVYEKLFF. In nucleotides, the CDR3 is TGTGCCACCAGCAGAGAGGGAGTATATGAAAAACTGTTTTTT. Combining the CDR3 with reference TRBV15 and TRBJ1-4 gives the whole variable domain DAMVIQNPRYQVTQFGKPVTLSCSQTLNHNVMYWYQQKSSQAPKLLFHYYDKDFNNEADTPDNFQSRRPNTSFCFLDIRSPGLGDTAMYLCATSREGVYEKLFFGSGTQLSVL.

V is TRBV9 and J is TRBJ1-2; TRBD1 matches 8 bases. Looked up from germline, CDR1 is SGDLS and CDR2 is YYNGEE. J lost 10 bases, V lost 2 bases, and 10 bases had no gene match. The CDR3 totals 14 residues. The CDR3, as DNA: TGTGCCAGCAGCGTGGTTGGACAGGGCTACGACTACACCTTC. It encodes CASSVVGQGYDYTF.

On this clone: At one of its ends the junction is not consistent with the germline gene, which may arise from a read error. This sample also contains other DNA sequences that code for the same CDR3. This chain links TRBV6-1 with TRBJ2-5; 7 bases match TRBD1. Germline loops: CDR1 MNHNS, CDR2 SASEGT. The CDR3 length is 15 residues. The CDR3 DNA sequence: TGTGCCAGCAGTGCCCCGACAGGGTCACAAGAGACTCAGTACTTC. This codes for CASSAPTGSQETQYF.

This sequence joins TRBV9 and TRBJ2-1, with 10 bases matching TRBD2. The CDR3 sequence is 16 residues long. The germline CDR1 and CDR2 sequences are SGDLS and YYNGEE. The V gene end was trimmed by 0 bases and the J gene end by 5 bases; junction bases not matched to a gene: 5. CDR3 amino acids: CASSVGGLAGDNEQFF. The CDR3 DNA follows: TGTGCCAGCAGCGTAGGGGGTCTAGCGGGAGACAATGAGCAGTTCTTC.

The V and J genes are TRBV7-2 and TRBJ1-2, with 7 nucleotides matching TRBD1. CDR1 is SGHTA, CDR2 FQGNSA, per germline. This CDR3 contains 17 residues. Trimming at V came to 0 bases and at J to 4 bases, leaving 11 bases not matched to a gene. Here the CDR3 reads CASSLARQGMISYGYTF. The CDR3 bases are TGTGCCAGCAGCTTAGCGAGACAGGGTATGATCAGCTATGGCTACACCTTC.

This chain uses TRBV28 with TRBJ1-3; no clear D gene. CDR1 MDHEN and CDR2 SYDVKM come from the germline V gene. The CDR3 is 12 amino acids. With 3 bases removed from V and 8 bases from J, the gap between germline ends came to 8 bases. Here the CDR3 DNA reads TGTGCCAGCAGTTTGTCGAGGGACACCATATATTTT. Residues: CASSLSRDTIYF.

This chain connects TRBV15 to TRBJ2-5; D possibly corresponds to TRBD1 (6 bases). V was shortened by 0 bases and J by 10 bases, with 21 bases between the two germline ends. CDR1 and CDR2 from the germline V gene are LNHNV and YYDKDF (reference sequence). This CDR3 contains 16 residues. The CDR3 sequence is CATSREEDRFKRNQYF. Written as DNA, the CDR3 is TGTGCCACCAGCAGAGAAGAGGACAGATTCAAGAGAAACCAGTACTTC.

The chain is built from TRBV7-2 and TRBJ2-2; D possibly corresponds to TRBD2 (6 bases). From germline, CDR1 is SGHTA and CDR2 FQGNSA. The V gene lost 7 bases and the J gene lost 2 bases, with 17 bases spanning the gap. This CDR3 contains 16 residues. CDR3 loop: CASTPREKTNTGELFF. The CDR3 nucleotides read TGTGCCAGCACCCCTCGGGAGAAAACCAACACCGGGGAGCTGTTTTTT.

V usage is TRBV27 and J usage is TRBJ1-1; D is possibly TRBD1 (6 bases). This CDR3 has 15 residues. Germline loops: CDR1 MNHEY, CDR2 SMNVEV (reference sequence). Trimming removed 2 bases from V and 6 bases from J, with 16 bases in between. CDR3 sequence (DNA): TGTGCCAGCAGTTTACTCGGCAGGGGATCCCCTGAAGCTTTCTTT. Translated, it gives CASSLLGRGSPEAFF.